Sequencing of this T cell receptor beta chain was carried out in a study of technical replicates of blood from a handful of donors. Germline loops: CDR1 MNHEY, CDR2 SVGAGI. V dropped 3 bases and J dropped 5; count of bases not matched to a gene: 11. The CDR3 consists of 16 residues. Clones were read by immunoSEQ multiplex PCR, and TCRdb kept only the in-frame ones, dropping some. The sample carries about 93,000 clones, about 96% recorded once. This TCR came from a human donor in good health. This chain uses TRBV6-5 with TRBJ1-1, with TRBD1 identical over 8 bases. Sequenced input: T cells isolated from PBMCs. This CDR3 is CASSYNTPGQETEAFF. In DNA form, the CDR3 reads TGTGCCAGCAGTTATAACACCCCGGGACAGGAAACTGAAGCTTTCTTT.